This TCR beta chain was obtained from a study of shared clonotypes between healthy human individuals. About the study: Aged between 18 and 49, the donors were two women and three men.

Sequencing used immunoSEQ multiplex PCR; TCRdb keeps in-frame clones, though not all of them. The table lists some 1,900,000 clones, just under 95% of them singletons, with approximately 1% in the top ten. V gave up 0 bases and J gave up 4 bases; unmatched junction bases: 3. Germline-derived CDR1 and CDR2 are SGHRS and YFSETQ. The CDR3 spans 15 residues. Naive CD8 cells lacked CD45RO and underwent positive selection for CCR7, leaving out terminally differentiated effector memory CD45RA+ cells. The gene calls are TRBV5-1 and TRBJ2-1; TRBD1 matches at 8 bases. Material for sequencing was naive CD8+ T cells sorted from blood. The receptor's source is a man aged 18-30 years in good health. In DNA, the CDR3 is TGCGCCAGCAGCTTGGTGACAGGGGAATACAATGAGCAGTTCTTC. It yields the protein CASSLVTGEYNEQFF.